This T cell receptor (beta chain) was retrieved from a study of shared clonotypes between healthy human individuals. Sequenced by immunoSEQ multiplex PCR; TCRdb stores in-frame clones only, minus some. The sample records over a million clones, about 77% being singletons. Partitioning of CD4+ cells yielded a CD45RA+ naive subset and a CD45RA-negative memory subset. At least ten counts were recorded for this clone. The V gene's germline CDR1 is SGHRS and CDR2 YFSETQ. The V end lost 1 base, the J end lost 4 bases, and 6 bases lay between the germline ends. The CDR3 contains 13 residues. This chain joins TRBV5-1 and TRBJ1-5, with D uncertain. Sample: memory CD4+ T cells sorted from blood. Subset denoted: CD45RA-negative fraction. The clonotype originates from a man in his late teens or twenties in good health. In DNA form, the CDR3 reads TGCGCCAGCAGCTTGTCCCCTAATCAGCCCCAGCATTTT. This translates into CASSLSPNQPQHF.